Below, one T cell receptor beta chain is given with its context. Its target is not known. The sample carries other DNA sequences with the same CDR3. The data originate from a study of shared clonotypes between healthy human individuals. Naive CD8 isolation took CD45RO-negative cells positively selected for CCR7 and excluded terminally differentiated effector memory CD45RA+ cells. Participating donors were healthy, HIV-negative adults free of recent acute infections or vaccinations. Sequencing was performed with immunoSEQ multiplex PCR; in TCRdb, only in-frame clones are kept and a portion is missing. This table has over 2 million clones, roughly 95% appearing once. Broader study findings: Investigators expected sequencing depth to affect clonotype sharing among donors.

Trimming pared 3 bases from V and 4 bases from J, leaving 4 bases between. CDR3 size: 11 residues. Germline CDR1 is KGHSH and CDR2 is LQKENI. Sequenced: naive CD8+ T cells sorted from blood. This receptor was obtained from a young man in good health. V usage is TRBV18 and J usage is TRBJ2-7, with D unresolved. In DNA, the CDR3 is TGTGCCAGCTCACCGGGTTACGAGCAGTACTTC. Its translation is CASSPGYEQYF.